The rows below give T cell receptor beta chains drawn from one sample of a study of T cell changes during pregnancy in multiple sclerosis. Assay used: immunoSEQ multiplex PCR; TCRdb lists only in-frame clones, some missing. The sample has about 93,000 clones; 91% are singletons. Sequencing was performed on peripheral blood, taken after pregnancy. These receptors originate from a female donor in good health, enrolled as a control in a pregnancy study. Both conserved end residues are part of each CDR3. A D gene is named only where the DNA matches it firmly. A clone size is listed for some rows: how often the clone was seen (once, few, many), or a class if it is expanded.

clone_size,j_call,d_call,v_call,cdr3_length,cdr3_aa,cdr3_nt
.,TRBJ1-1,.,TRBV6-5,14,CASSPGLQNTEAFF,TGTGCCAGCAGTCCGGGACTCCAGAACACTGAAGCTTTCTTT
.,TRBJ1-5,.,TRBV5-6,14,CASSRLGRGQPQHF,TGTGCCAGCAGCAGACTGGGGCGGGGACAGCCCCAGCATTTT
.,TRBJ2-3,.,TRBV27,16,CASSSPSSPSTDTQYF,TGTGCCAGCAGTTCCCCTAGCAGCCCTAGCACAGATACGCAGTATTTT
.,TRBJ1-6,TRBD1,TRBV2,15,CASSGTGASGSPLHF,TGTGCCAGCAGTGGTACAGGGGCGTCAGGTTCACCCCTCCACTTT
.,TRBJ2-3,.,TRBV4-2,16,CASSQENGGSTDTQYF,TGTGCCAGCAGCCAAGAAAACGGGGGATCCACAGATACGCAGTATTTT
.,TRBJ2-3,.,TRBV9,15,CASSARGPVVDTQYF,TGTGCCAGCAGCGCCCGGGGTCCTGTTGTAGATACGCAGTATTTT
.,TRBJ2-3,.,TRBV27,14,CASNSGGSTDTQYF,TGTGCCAGCAACTCGGGGGGCAGCACAGATACGCAGTATTTT
.,TRBJ2-1,TRBD2,TRBV15,14,CATRLTSAHNEQFF,TGTGCCACTCGACTGACTAGCGCCCACAATGAGCAGTTCTTC
.,TRBJ1-6,TRBD1,TRBV28,15,CASRPPGQNNSPLHF,TGTGCCAGCAGGCCTCCGGGACAGAATAATTCACCCCTCCACTTT
.,TRBJ1-1,.,TRBV6-6,13,CASRVGRNTEAFF,TGTGCCAGCAGAGTAGGGAGGAACACTGAAGCTTTCTTT
.,TRBJ1-1,TRBD1,TRBV30,15,CAWSGRQGASTEAFF,TGTGCCTGGAGTGGGAGACAGGGGGCGAGCACTGAAGCTTTCTTT
.,TRBJ1-2,.,TRBV28,14,CASSPQGILGGYTF,TGTGCCAGCAGCCCACAGGGTATTTTAGGTGGCTACACCTTC
.,TRBJ2-1,TRBD2,TRBV5-6,15,CASSFQSGNYDEQFF,TGTGCCAGCAGCTTCCAGAGCGGGAATTACGATGAGCAGTTCTTC
once,TRBJ2-3,.,TRBV4-3,13,CASSRSGTDTQYF,TGCGCCAGCAGCCGGAGTGGCACAGATACGCAGTATTTT
.,TRBJ2-1,TRBD2,TRBV15,13,CATSRDWGDGGVF,TGTGCCACCAGCAGAGATTGGGGGGATGGGGGGGTCTTC